The rows below give T cell receptor beta chains drawn from one sample of a study of T cells after yellow fever vaccination. TCRdb reanalysed the 5' RACE reads using MiXCR and keeps one entry per CDR3 protein. This table has roughly 520,000 distinct CDR3 sequences, about a fifth appearing once. The material sequenced was PBMCs, taken about 20 days after the first yellow fever vaccination. These TCRs come from a man younger than 35 who received the YFV17D yellow fever vaccine. CDR3s include the opening cysteine and the closing phenylalanine or tryptophan. The order of the fields is CDR3 protein, CDR3 DNA, J gene, clone size, D gene, V gene. The D gene is left open where the match is weak. Clone size appears in some rows only: once, few, many, or a class for an expanded clone.

CASSWNWGEQMNTEAFF	TGTGCCAGCAGTTGGAATTGGGGCGAACAGATGAACACTGAAGCTTTCTTT	TRBJ1-1	.	.	TRBV6-2/TRBV6-3
CASSLRGGLETQYF	TGCGCCAGCAGCTTGCGTGGCGGATTAGAGACCCAGTACTTC	TRBJ2-5	.	.	TRBV5-1
CSVLIPGELFF	TGCAGTGTTCTGATACCCGGGGAGCTGTTTTTT	TRBJ2-2	.	.	TRBV20-1
CASSSFRRLSGNTIYF	TGTGCCAGCAGCTCATTCAGACGGCTCTCTGGAAACACCATATATTTT	TRBJ1-3	few	.	TRBV7-9
CASSLGVGPSTDTQYF	TGCGCCAGCAGCTTGGGGGTAGGGCCCAGCACAGATACGCAGTATTTT	TRBJ2-3	few	.	TRBV5-1
CASAPTGGGETQYF	TGTGCCAGCGCCCCGACAGGGGGTGGTGAGACCCAGTACTTC	TRBJ2-5	.	TRBD1	TRBV7-9
CASSARGGEGSPLHF	TGTGCCAGCAGTGCCAGAGGGGGCGAAGGTTCACCCCTCCACTTT	TRBJ1-6	.	TRBD1	TRBV6-2/TRBV6-3
CASSADLGRPSTDTQYF	TGTGCCAGCAGCGCCGACCTGGGACGACCTAGCACAGATACGCAGTATTTT	TRBJ2-3	.	.	TRBV27
CSVGVVRDEQFF	TGCAGCGTTGGGGTGGTGCGCGATGAGCAGTTCTTC	TRBJ2-1	.	.	TRBV29-1
CASRMQGNPSYEQYF	TGTGCCAGCAGAATGCAGGGAAATCCCTCCTACGAGCAGTACTTC	TRBJ2-7	.	.	TRBV6-1
CASSLVPNPGREGSPLHF	TGCGCCAGCAGCTTGGTTCCTAACCCGGGCAGGGAAGGTTCACCCCTCCACTTT	TRBJ1-6	.	.	TRBV5-1
CASSQEAHRTRDQPQHF	TGCGCCAGCAGCCAAGAAGCTCATCGGACCCGGGATCAGCCCCAGCATTTT	TRBJ1-5	.	.	TRBV4-3
CASSLAAGGYREQFF	TGTGCCAGCAGCTTGGCAGCGGGGGGCTACCGTGAGCAGTTCTTC	TRBJ2-1	few	TRBD2	TRBV5-4
CASSQAVQRLETQYF	TGTGCCAGCAGCCAAGCGGTACAGCGGTTAGAGACCCAGTACTTC	TRBJ2-5	few	.	TRBV3-1
CASREARNEQFF	TGTGCCAGCAGAGAAGCGCGGAATGAGCAGTTCTTC	TRBJ2-1	.	.	TRBV5-4
CASSPRGDTFWNEQFF	TGTGCCAGCAGCCCTAGAGGGGATACCTTTTGGAATGAGCAGTTCTTC	TRBJ2-1	.	.	TRBV27
CASSLNGNTEAFF	TGCGCCAGCAGCTTAAACGGGAACACTGAAGCTTTCTTT	TRBJ1-1	many	.	TRBV12-3/TRBV12-4
CSARVLGQGANYGYTF	TGCAGTGCTAGAGTCCTGGGACAGGGGGCGAACTATGGCTACACCTTC	TRBJ1-2	.	TRBD1	TRBV20-1
CASTRRDATDTQYF	TGTGCCAGCACTCGGCGGGACGCCACAGATACGCAGTATTTT	TRBJ2-3	.	.	TRBV6-1
CSATGSSMGYTF	TGCAGTGCTACAGGCAGTTCAATGGGCTACACCTTC	TRBJ1-2	.	.	TRBV20-1
CATSDSQGATDTQYF	TGTGCCACCAGTGATTCGCAGGGGGCCACAGATACGCAGTATTTT	TRBJ2-3	many	TRBD1	TRBV24-1
CASSVANQETQYF	TGTGCCAGCAGCGTAGCGAACCAAGAGACCCAGTACTTC	TRBJ2-5	few	.	TRBV9
CASSHTAGTEGEPQHF	TGTGCCAGCTCACATACGGCAGGGACTGAGGGGGAGCCCCAGCATTTT	TRBJ1-5	many	.	TRBV18
CASRGGSYEQYF	TGTGCCAGCAGGGGCGGCTCCTACGAGCAGTACTTC	TRBJ2-7	many	.	TRBV6-5
CASSPRLGETGELFF	TGTGCCAGCAGCCCTCGGTTAGGGGAGACCGGGGAGCTGTTTTTT	TRBJ2-2	few	.	TRBV7-3
CASSYSTGAASNEAFF	TGTGCCAGCAGTTACTCTACTGGGGCCGCTAGCAACGAAGCTTTCTTT	TRBJ1-1	.	.	TRBV6-5
CASSSGIASEQYF	TGTGCCAGCAGCTCCGGGATAGCAAGCGAGCAGTACTTC	TRBJ2-7	.	.	TRBV7-2
CASSQGRDRRRGDTQYF	TGCGCCAGCAGCCAGGGTAGGGACCGTCGGAGGGGAGATACGCAGTATTTT	TRBJ2-3	many	.	TRBV4-3
CASSLWQRNSPLHF	TGCGCCAGCAGCTTGTGGCAGAGAAATTCACCCCTCCACTTT	TRBJ1-6	.	.	TRBV5-1
CASSLRDGSNTGELFF	TGTGCCAGCAGCTTGAGGGACGGTTCGAACACCGGGGAGCTGTTTTTT	TRBJ2-2	.	.	TRBV7-8
CASTGGGNTNSPLHF	TGTGCCAGCACGGGGGGGGGCAACACTAATTCACCCCTCCACTTT	TRBJ1-6	few	.	TRBV12-3/TRBV12-4
CASSARDRRTDTQYF	TGTGCCAGCAGCGCACGGGACAGACGCACAGATACGCAGTATTTT	TRBJ2-3	.	TRBD1	TRBV25-1
CASSPSLGSDTQYF	TGTGCCAGCTCACCATCCTTAGGGTCAGATACGCAGTATTTT	TRBJ2-3	.	.	TRBV18
CASSQDRLRTAKNIQYF	TGCGCCAGCAGCCAAGATCGACTTCGGACAGCCAAAAACATTCAGTACTTC	TRBJ2-4	few	.	TRBV4-3
CSARMYQETQYF	TGCAGTGCTAGGATGTACCAAGAGACCCAGTACTTC	TRBJ2-5	.	.	TRBV20-1
CATGEGFNQPQHF	TGTGCCACCGGGGAAGGTTTCAATCAGCCCCAGCATTTT	TRBJ1-5	.	.	TRBV24-1
CATSDLYGEEYF	TGTGCCACCAGTGATTTGTACGGGGAAGAGTATTTT	TRBJ2-3	.	.	TRBV24-1
CASSAPVLETQYF	TGTGCCAGCAGTGCACCCGTCCTGGAGACCCAGTACTTC	TRBJ2-5	few	.	TRBV7-2
CASSLAPFKERSYEQYF	TGCGCCAGCAGCTTGGCCCCGTTTAAGGAGAGATCCTACGAGCAGTACTTC	TRBJ2-7	few	.	TRBV5-1
CASSLEDSGYEQYF	TGTGCCAGCAGCTTGGAGGACAGTGGCTACGAGCAGTACTTC	TRBJ2-7	few	.	TRBV5-4
CASSLAPVPTEGQQRTDTQYF	TGCGCCAGCAGCTTGGCTCCGGTTCCGACAGAGGGACAGCAAAGGACAGATACGCAGTATTTT	TRBJ2-3	.	TRBD1	TRBV5-1
CASSQSAGLRTEAFF	TGCGCCAGCAGCCAAAGTGCTGGGCTACGGACTGAAGCTTTCTTT	TRBJ1-1	.	.	TRBV4-1
CASSLVGRNNEQFF	TGCGCCAGCAGCTTGGTGGGCAGAAACAATGAGCAGTTCTTC	TRBJ2-1	many	.	TRBV5-1
CASSQDSEGQYYQPQHF	TGCGCCAGCAGCCAAGATAGCGAAGGACAGTACTACCAGCCCCAGCATTTT	TRBJ1-5	few	.	TRBV4-3